One sample yielded the 30 T cell receptor beta chains listed below, sequenced in a study of regulatory T cells in long-lasting Graves disease. The time point denotes: newly diagnosed GD, antithyroid drugs for less than 3 months. Construction of the TCR library relied on RNA isolated from PBMCs. Arm-PCR with iRepertoire HTBI primers amplified the CDR3 regions for these TCR beta libraries. TCRdb re-called the multiplex PCR reads through MiXCR, storing one row per CDR3 protein. The profile shows some 370,000 distinct CDR3 sequences, roughly 10% of them singletons. These data are also associated with another study on T cells in Graves' hyperthyroidism and ophthalmopathy.

Source: peripheral blood mononuclear cells (PBMCs), taken at new diagnosis, from a patient treated with antithyroid drugs. Receptors were obtained from a woman under 30 with Graves disease.

This clonotype was counted between two and nine times. V usage is TRBV19 and J usage is TRBJ1-2; 7 bases are shared with TRBD1. The CDR3 has 14 amino acids. The trim removed 7 bases at V and 2 bases at J, leaving 7 bases unmatched. CDR1 is LNHDA, CDR2 SQIVND, per germline (reference sequence). Here the CDR3 reads CASTPGQANYGYTF. CDR3 nucleotide sequence: TGTGCCAGTACCCCAGGACAGGCCAACTATGGCTACACCTTC.

The chain links TRBV5-5 to TRBJ2-1; 8 nucleotides agree with TRBD1. Losses at the gene ends were 1 base for V and 6 bases for J; bases not matched to a gene: 9. The CDR3 extends over 16 amino acids. CDR1 and CDR2 from the germline V gene are SGHKS and YYEKEE (reference sequence). CDR3 DNA sequence: TGTGCCAGCAGCTTGAAGCTCAGGGGGCTTGCCAATGAGCAGTTCTTC. Protein: CASSLKLRGLANEQFF.

With respect to this clonotype: A much more abundant neighbour one base away suggests this may be a read error. The chain employs TRBV11-2 and TRBJ2-1; 10 bases align to TRBD1. Per the germline V gene, CDR1 is SGHAT and CDR2 is FQNNGV. J was trimmed by 4 bases and V by 5 bases; bases with no gene match: 32. The CDR3 is 24 residues long. The CDR3 DNA follows: TGTGCCAGCAGCATACTGCGGGACAGGGGTCAACCGGGGAGCGGGAGTTCCTTTTACAATGAGCAGTTCTTC. It encodes CASSILRDRGQPGSGSSFYNEQFF.

The chain has TRBV6-2 or TRBV6-3 and TRBJ2-7; D ambiguous. With 2 bases removed from V and 2 bases from J, the gap between germline ends came to 10 bases. There are 14 residues in the CDR3. CDR1 and CDR2 (germline): MNHEY, SVGEGT. The CDR3 reads CASSYHHGPYEQYF. Here the CDR3 DNA reads TGTGCCAGCAGTTACCACCATGGCCCCTACGAGCAGTACTTC.

The chain uses TRBV28 and TRBJ2-7; the match to TRBD1 covers 9 bases. The CDR3 consists of 15 residues. Looked up from germline, CDR1 is MDHEN and CDR2 is SYDVKM. The V segment lost 6 bases and the J segment 6 bases; nucleotides outside the gene matches: 12. The CDR3 reads CASRIGTGRSGEQYF. CDR3 DNA sequence: TGTGCCAGCAGGATCGGGACAGGGCGGAGCGGCGAGCAGTACTTC. Drawing the rest from reference TRBV28 and TRBJ2-7, the complete variable domain is DVKVTQSSRYLVKRTGEKVFLECVQDMDHENMFWYRQDPGLGLRLIYFSYDVKMKEKGDIPEGYSVSREKKERFSLILESASTNQTSMYLCASRIGTGRSGEQYFGPGTRLTVT.

This clonotype was recorded many times. The chain uses TRBV20-1 and TRBJ2-1, with 7 bases lining up with TRBD1. Germline lookup yields CDR1 DFQATT and CDR2 SNEGSKA (reference sequence). After removal of 2 bases from V and 4 bases from J, the junction contained 2 bases not matched to a gene. The CDR3 is 13 amino acids. CDR3 sequence (DNA): TGCAGTGCTAGATTGGGACAGTACAATGAGCAGTTCTTC. Its protein product is CSARLGQYNEQFF.

Only a few counts were recorded for this clonotype. The V gene is TRBV27, the J gene TRBJ2-7, with D perhaps assigned TRBD1 or TRBD2 (5 bases each). The CDR3 extends over 16 amino acids. Between the trimmed V and J ends, which lost 2 bases and 2 bases, there was a span of 16 bases. CDR1 and CDR2 (germline): MNHEY, SMNVEV (reference sequence). CDR3 protein: CASSLRDAPTTYEQYF. Written as DNA, the CDR3 is TGTGCCAGCAGTTTACGGGACGCTCCTACGACCTACGAGCAGTACTTC.

This clonotype occurred a few times. A read error may explain this, as a much larger clone is one base away. The chain recombines TRBV6-5 with TRBJ1-1, with D unclear. This CDR3 has 18 amino acids. Germline values: CDR1 MNHEY, CDR2 SVGAGI. The CDR3 loop reads CASNYSLATATTYTEAFF. CDR3 in DNA: TGTGCCAGCAATTACTCTTTGGCTACAGCGACCACATACACTGAAGCTTTCTTT.

This clonotype was observed a few times. The rearrangement joins TRBV6-9 to TRBJ2-1; D remains unclear. CDR1 is MNHGY and CDR2 is SVAAGI in the germline V gene. The CDR3 totals 14 residues. Trimming left V 3 bases short and J 6 bases short, with 12 bases between. The CDR3 sequence is CASSYRNTGNEQFF. CDR3 DNA: TGTGCCAGCAGTTACAGGAATACGGGCAATGAGCAGTTCTTC.

In this sample, this clonotype turned up a few times. The CDR3, as DNA: TGTGCCAGCAGTCAACAAGCGGGAGGCCAAACCTACGAGCAGTACTTC. It yields the protein CASSQQAGGQTYEQYF. This chain connects TRBV27 to TRBJ2-7, with 9 bases aligning to TRBD2. There are 16 residues in the CDR3. V dropped 5 bases and J dropped 2; count of bases not matched to a gene: 10. CDR1 is MNHEY and CDR2 is SMNVEV in the germline V gene (reference sequence).

This clonotype was recorded a few times. The chain couples TRBV7-3 to TRBJ2-5; D uncertain. Germline V gives CDR1 SGHTA, CDR2 FQGTGA. The CDR3 runs to 14 residues. V lost 5 bases to trimming and J lost 2 bases, with 12 bases between them. The CDR3 region is CASSRARIQETQYF. In DNA form, the CDR3 reads TGTGCCAGCAGCCGGGCCCGGATACAAGAGACCCAGTACTTC. Variable domain in full (rest from reference TRBV7-3 and TRBJ2-5): GAGVSQTPSNKVTEKGKYVELRCDPISGHTALYWYRQSLGQGPEFLIYFQGTGAADDSGLPNDRFFAVRPEGSVSTLKIQRTERGDSAVYLCASSRARIQETQYFGPGTRLLVL.

This clonotype was counted between two and nine times. The chain uses TRBV7-2 and TRBJ1-3; D ambiguous. CDR3 length: 13 residues. The germline CDR1 and CDR2 sequences are SGHTA and FQGNSA. Between the trimmed V and J ends, which lost 6 bases and 3 bases, there was a span of 9 bases. The CDR3 region is CASSFLVGNTIYF. The CDR3 nucleotides are TGTGCCAGCAGTTTCTTAGTTGGAAACACCATATATTTT.

The chain has TRBV9 and TRBJ2-1; 13 positions match TRBD2. The CDR3 is 21 amino acids. In germline, CDR1 is SGDLS, CDR2 YYNGEE. J gave up 12 bases and V 3 bases, and 27 bases lay outside the gene matches. As DNA, the CDR3 is TGTGCCAGCAGCGATGGAGTGGAAGGAGGGTGGACTAGCGGGGGAAGGGGTCGGCAGTTCTTC. Its protein is CASSDGVEGGWTSGGRGRQFF.

This clonotype was picked up many times. The chain uses TRBV24-1 and TRBJ2-1; 16 nucleotides match TRBD2. Germline values: CDR1 KGHDR, CDR2 SFDVKD. The CDR3 spans 16 residues. V dropped 5 bases and J dropped 9; count of bases not matched to a gene: 6. CDR3 nucleotides: TGTGCCACCAGTGGTACCGGGACTAGCGGGAGGGGTGAGCAGTTCTTC. Amino acids: CATSGTGTSGRGEQFF.

This clonotype has ten or more counts. This rearrangement joins TRBV12-3 or TRBV12-4 to TRBJ2-5; a weak D match, TRBD2 (6 bases). The V end was cut by 9 bases, the J end by 2 bases, with 31 bases between. The CDR3 has 19 residues. The DNA of the CDR3 is TGTGCCAGTGAGGGGCCCTCCGGTAGCGGCTCCCCGAATCAAGAGACCCAGTACTTC. Amino acids: CASEGPSGSGSPNQETQYF.

This clonotype was seen a few times. CDR3 region: CASSFLGTPYEQYF. In DNA, the CDR3 is TGTGCCAGCAGTTTCTTAGGAACCCCCTACGAGCAGTACTTC. The genes are TRBV12-3 or TRBV12-4 and TRBJ2-7; no definite D call. The V gene lost 3 bases and the J gene lost 2 bases, with 11 bases spanning the gap. The CDR3 is 14 residues long.

V usage is TRBV29-1 and J usage is TRBJ1-4, with D possibly being TRBD1 (6 bases). V lost 6 bases to trimming and J lost 5 bases, with 13 bases between them. Germline V lookup: CDR1 SQVTM, CDR2 ANQGSEA. The CDR3 has 13 amino acids. For the CDR3, the DNA is TGCAGCGTATCCAGGGGTCCCAATGAAAAACTGTTTTTT. Its translation: CSVSRGPNEKLFF.

This rearrangement joins TRBV19 to TRBJ2-2; no definite D call. The CDR3 loop spans 14 amino acids. V was pared by 1 base and J by 6 bases, with 9 bases between. The germline gives CDR1 LNHDA, CDR2 SQIVND (reference sequence). DNA of the CDR3: TGTGCCAGTAGTATAGGGACCTCCGCCGGGGAGCTGTTTTTT. Its protein is CASSIGTSAGELFF.

This clonotype was counted at least ten times. The junction departs from germline at one end; a sequencing error may be responsible. This chain connects TRBV27 to TRBJ2-2, with 7 bases aligning to TRBD2. The germline gives CDR1 MNHEY, CDR2 SMNVEV (reference sequence). The CDR3 totals 15 residues. The chain's CDR3 is CANSLLASGTGELFF. CDR3 coding DNA: TGTGCCAACAGTTTACTAGCGTCGGGGACCGGGGAGCTGTTTTTT.

The sample holds many counts of this clonotype. The rearrangement uses TRBV12-3 or TRBV12-4 and TRBJ1-2, with D perhaps matching TRBD1 (6 bases). The V end was cut by 4 bases, the J end by 6 bases, with 12 bases between. The CDR3 is 13 amino acids. Here the CDR3 DNA reads TGTGCCAGCAGTTGGGGCAGGGGCGATGGCTACACCTTC. Protein: CASSWGRGDGYTF.

This clonotype was seen ten or more times. The chain has TRBV20-1 and TRBJ2-3; perhaps TRBD1 as D (6 bases). The CDR3 consists of 14 residues. The germline gives CDR1 DFQATT, CDR2 SNEGSKA (reference sequence). V was shortened by 4 bases and J by 1 base, with 12 bases between the two germline ends. CDR3 amino acids: CSANRGGRTDTQYF. The CDR3 DNA reads as TGCAGTGCTAATCGAGGGGGTCGCACAGATACGCAGTATTTT.

This clonotype has a handful of counts. Since a much larger clone is just one base distant, this may be a read error. J is TRBJ1-1 and V is TRBV18, with D tentatively TRBD1 (5 bases). The CDR3 loop spans 14 amino acids. Trimming stripped 5 bases from V and 1 base from J, with 11 bases between. Germline CDR1 and CDR2: KGHSH and LQKENI. In DNA form, the CDR3 reads TGTGCCAGCTCATCAGGGCGCCAGAACACTGAAGCTTTCTTT. Translation gives CASSSGRQNTEAFF.

This clonotype was observed a handful of times. CDR3 protein: CSVEAPLRYTQYF. The CDR3 bases are TGCAGCGTTGAAGCTCCCCTGCGGTATACGCAGTATTTT. The chain combines TRBV29-1 with TRBJ2-3; unclear D gene. Looked up from germline, CDR1 is SQVTM and CDR2 is ANQGSEA. This CDR3 has 13 residues. Trimming shortened V by 1 base and J by 7 bases, and 12 bases separated the two germline ends.

At least ten counts were recorded for this clonotype. This chain links TRBV19 with TRBJ1-1; D gene uncertain. This CDR3 has 13 residues. V lost 3 bases, J lost 0 bases, and 5 bases lay in between. Germline V lookup: CDR1 LNHDA, CDR2 SQIVND (reference sequence). DNA of the CDR3: TGTGCCAGTAGTATCGCAGTGAACACTGAAGCTTTCTTT. Translated, it gives CASSIAVNTEAFF.

There are many counts of this clonotype. The V and J genes are TRBV5-6 and TRBJ1-2, with a possible D match to TRBD1 (5 bases). Deletions cut 0 bases from V and 3 bases from J, with 12 bases between. Germline values: CDR1 SGHDT, CDR2 YYEEEE. This CDR3 is 15 amino acids long. The DNA for the CDR3 is TGTGCCAGCAGCTTGGCCGAGACAGCGGACTATGGCTACACCTTC. Protein product: CASSLAETADYGYTF.

As for this clonotype: A single base separates this from a much larger clone, so it may be a read error. The chain is built from TRBV6-9 and TRBJ2-2; TRBD2 matches 8 bases. Germline V CDR1 and CDR2: MNHGY, SVAAGI. V lost 4 bases to trimming and J lost 4 bases; unmatched junction nucleotides: 8. The CDR3 runs 16 residues. This chain's CDR3 is CASSSRAGESTGELFF. DNA of the CDR3: TGTGCCAGCAGTTCTAGAGCGGGAGAGAGCACCGGGGAGCTGTTTTTT.

This rearrangement joins TRBV10-3 to TRBJ1-1, with D perhaps TRBD1 (6 bases). The CDR3 is made up of 13 amino acids. Germline V lookup: CDR1 ENHRY, CDR2 SYGVKD. The V end lost 6 bases, the J end lost 5 bases, and 13 bases lay between the germline ends. In DNA form, the CDR3 reads TGTGCCATCAGCCTGGGGGGGGCAACTGAAGCTTTCTTT. Translated, it gives CAISLGGATEAFF.

The sample holds many counts of this clonotype. This sequence joins TRBV12-3 or TRBV12-4 and TRBJ1-6; D possibly corresponds to TRBD1 (5 bases). The CDR3 is made up of 14 amino acids. Trimming removed 8 bases at V and 6 bases at J, with 14 bases between. The CDR3 reads CASVRAGTNSPLHF. In nucleotides, the CDR3 is TGTGCCAGCGTTCGAGCTGGGACTAATTCACCCCTCCACTTT.

This clonotype has a count of ten or more. This chain uses TRBV12-3 or TRBV12-4 with TRBJ1-1; D not certain. This CDR3 contains 13 residues. Trimming took 1 base from V and 7 from J, leaving 10 bases between them. The CDR3 is CASSLGGSGEAFF. CDR3 in DNA: TGTGCCAGCAGTTTAGGGGGAAGTGGTGAAGCTTTCTTT.

This clonotype was picked up a small number of times. A much larger clone lies a single base off, so this may be a read error. This sequence joins TRBV6-1 and TRBJ2-3, with D unclear. Germline CDR1 reads MNHNS; CDR2 reads SASEGT. Trimming took 7 bases from V and 8 from J, leaving 19 bases between them. The CDR3 runs 14 residues. In DNA form, the CDR3 reads TGTGCCAGCACCCCAGACCCTGCCGCAGGTACGCAGTATTTT. It is translated as CASTPDPAAGTQYF.